The next 25 T cell receptor beta chains were all read from a single sample in a study of T-cell reconstitution after alpha-beta-depleted transplantation in children. Unique molecular identifiers were built into the TCRbeta library. One entry per CDR3 protein results from TCRdb running MiXCR on the PCR reads. The table shows about 350,000 distinct CDR3 sequences, with 13% occurring only once. Sequences were derived from PBMCs, sampled from the stem cell graft. All receptors come from a human donor who donated a stem cell graft to a child with Fanconi anemia.

This clonotype came up a few times. The chain combines TRBV20-1 with TRBJ1-5; D perhaps matches TRBD1 (6 bases). Germline CDR1 and CDR2: DFQATT and SNEGSKA (reference sequence). The V end lost 4 bases, the J end lost 8 bases, and 12 bases lay between the germline ends. This CDR3 has 12 amino acids. CDR3: CSAKQGSEPQHF. In DNA, the CDR3 is TGCAGTGCTAAACAGGGTTCTGAGCCCCAGCATTTT.

This chain joins TRBV3-1 and TRBJ2-3; 11 positions match TRBD2. This CDR3 is built from 18 residues. The germline V gene has CDR1 LGHDT and CDR2 YNNKEL (reference sequence). The V and J ends lost 11 bases and 5 bases, in that order; junction bases with no gene match: 21. The CDR3 here is CASSQGGTSGGQRDTQYF. CDR3 sequence (DNA): TGTGCCTCCTCCCAAGGAGGTACTAGCGGGGGCCAAAGAGATACGCAGTATTTT.

This clonotype was observed a handful of times. This chain joins TRBV9 and TRBJ2-3, with 9 bases identical to TRBD2. The CDR3 consists of 16 residues. With V trimmed by 4 bases and J by 4 bases, 10 bases remained unmatched. Germline V gene lookup returns CDR1 SGDLS and CDR2 YYNGEE. CDR3 DNA sequence: TGTGCCAGCAGCCCAAGCGGGGGGCTCACTTCAGATACGCAGTATTTT. Its protein is CASSPSGGLTSDTQYF.

There are many counts of this clonotype. The V gene is TRBV7-8, the J gene TRBJ2-4; D is unclear. V was cut by 2 bases and J by 8 bases, with 13 bases left in between. CDR3 length: 14 residues. Germline V gene data show CDR1 as SGHVS and CDR2 as FQNEAQ. The DNA for the CDR3 is TGTGCCAGCAGCTTATTCGTTAGAGTAGACATTCAGTACTTC. Protein sequence: CASSLFVRVDIQYF.

The chain couples TRBV6-1 to TRBJ1-1; D might be TRBD1 (5 bases). V lost 2 bases, J lost 1 base, and 11 bases lay in between. The CDR3 runs 15 residues. Germline CDR1 reads MNHNS; CDR2 reads SASEGT. CDR3 bases: TGTGCCAGCAGTGAACAGGGACGAACGAACACTGAAGCTTTCTTT. Residues: CASSEQGRTNTEAFF.

The chain joins TRBV12-3 or TRBV12-4 to TRBJ1-1, with D unresolved. Trimming cost V 1 base and J 2 bases, with 14 bases left between them. This CDR3 is built from 16 residues. CDR3 residues: CASSLGLAEANTEAFF. The CDR3 nucleotides read TGTGCCAGCAGTTTAGGTTTGGCGGAGGCCAACACTGAAGCTTTCTTT.

The rearrangement links TRBV27 to TRBJ2-5; no clear D gene. This CDR3 spans 15 amino acids. Trimming removed 0 bases at V and 1 base at J, with 9 bases between. Germline CDR1 is MNHEY and CDR2 is SMNVEV (reference sequence). The CDR3 reads CASSLSSRAQETQYF. The CDR3 DNA reads TGTGCCAGCAGTTTATCCTCCCGTGCCCAAGAGACCCAGTACTTC.

Only a few counts were recorded for this clonotype. This sequence joins TRBV7-8 and TRBJ2-2; 7 nucleotides line up with TRBD2. Germline V CDR1 and CDR2: SGHVS, FQNEAQ. V lost 4 bases, J lost 2 bases, and 7 bases stayed unmatched. The CDR3 totals 16 residues. In DNA form, the CDR3 reads TGTGCCAGCAGCTCCCGACTAGCCACCAACACCGGGGAGCTGTTTTTT. Its translation is CASSSRLATNTGELFF.

About this clonotype itself: It may be a read error: a sequence one base away is much more abundant. This chain connects TRBV12-3 or TRBV12-4 to TRBJ2-3; 10 positions agree with TRBD1. The CDR3 has 18 amino acids. Here the CDR3 reads CASILRIGTGVYSDTQYF. In DNA, the CDR3 is TGTGCCAGCATTTTAAGGATTGGGACAGGGGTGTATTCAGATACGCAGTATTTT.

The CDR3 sequence: CSARIGGRSEKLFF. DNA for the CDR3: TGCAGTGCTAGAATCGGGGGGCGCAGTGAAAAACTGTTTTTT. V is TRBV20-1 and J is TRBJ1-4, with D perhaps TRBD1 (6 bases). CDR1 is DFQATT, CDR2 SNEGSKA, per germline (reference sequence). V was cut by 2 bases and J by 7 bases, with 14 bases left in between. The CDR3 is 14 residues long.

The chain couples TRBV29-1 to TRBJ1-2; a weak D match, TRBD1 (5 bases). The V end lost 4 bases, the J end lost 6 bases, and 15 bases lay between the germline ends. The germline V gene encodes CDR1 SQVTM and CDR2 ANQGSEA. The CDR3 has 13 residues. The chain's CDR3 is CSVAVGDGDGYTF. In DNA form, the CDR3 reads TGCAGCGTTGCTGTGGGGGACGGGGATGGCTACACCTTC.

CDR3 protein: CATSSRDLLDNTQYF. CDR3 nucleotide sequence: TGTGCCACCAGCAGCCGGGACCTTCTCGATAATACGCAGTATTTT. The gene calls are TRBV15 and TRBJ2-3; D tentatively reads TRBD1 or TRBD2 (5 bases each). Germline V gene data show CDR1 as LNHNV and CDR2 as YYDKDF (reference sequence). Trimming pared 3 bases from V and 7 bases from J, leaving 17 bases between. The CDR3 is 15 residues long.

In its sample, this clonotype is hyperexpanded. The chain has TRBV9 and TRBJ1-6; unclear D gene. Trimming took off 0 bases at V and 6 bases at J, with 7 bases between the two ends. CDR1 SGDLS and CDR2 YYNGEE come from the germline V gene. This CDR3 is built from 14 residues. DNA of the CDR3: TGTGCCAGCAGCGTAGGGGTCAGTAATTCACCCCTCCACTTT. It encodes CASSVGVSNSPLHF.

This clonotype came up a few times. This chain uses TRBV20-1 with TRBJ2-4; the D is unclear. The CDR3 consists of 14 residues. Trimming removed 4 bases from V and 0 bases from J, with 10 bases in between. Germline V lookup: CDR1 DFQATT, CDR2 SNEGSKA (reference sequence). The CDR3 here is CSATFKLAKNIQYF. For the CDR3, the DNA is TGCAGTGCTACCTTTAAACTAGCCAAAAACATTCAGTACTTC.

This clonotype was counted ten times or more. The chain couples TRBV9 to TRBJ2-1, with 12 nucleotides matching TRBD2. The CDR3 is 16 residues long. With 3 bases clipped from V and 4 bases from J, the junction kept 5 bases outside the gene matches. CDR1 is SGDLS, CDR2 YYNGEE, per germline. CDR3 nucleotide sequence: TGTGCCAGCAGCGAGACCGGGACTAGCGGGTACAATGAGCAGTTCTTC. This codes for CASSETGTSGYNEQFF.

The rearrangement joins TRBV21-1 to TRBJ2-3; the D call of TRBD1 is as the table states it, not checked on the DNA. TRBV21-1 is a listed pseudogene. The CDR3 length is 15 residues. Written as DNA, the CDR3 is TGTGCCAGCAGCAAAATCCGACAGGCCACAGATACGCAGTATTTT. Protein sequence: CASSKIRQATDTQYF.

The chain recombines TRBV29-1 with TRBJ2-3; 8 bases fit TRBD2. CDR1 and CDR2 (germline): SQVTM, ANQGSEA. The CDR3 is 13 amino acids. Trimming took 6 bases from V and 6 from J; bases not matched to a gene: 8. CDR3 amino acids: CSVTGGVGDTQYF. CDR3 in DNA: TGCAGCGTAACCGGGGGGGTAGGGGATACGCAGTATTTT.

This chain uses TRBV7-9 with TRBJ2-1; D not certain. This CDR3 contains 15 residues. CDR1 and CDR2 from the germline V gene are SEHNR and FQNEAQ (reference sequence). V shed 3 bases and J shed 4 bases, with 13 bases lying between them. DNA for the CDR3: TGTGCCAGCAGCTTCGGCTTAGAGCAATACAATGAGCAGTTCTTC. Protein product: CASSFGLEQYNEQFF. The full variable domain, in which reference TRBV7-9 and TRBJ2-1 provide the parts outside the CDR3, is DTGVSQNPRHKITKRGQNVTFRCDPISEHNRLYWYRQTLGQGPEFLTYFQNEAQLEKSRLLSDRFSAERPKGSFSTLEIQRTEQGDSAMYLCASSFGLEQYNEQFFGPGTRLTVL.

At least ten counts were recorded for this clonotype. DNA of the CDR3: TGTGCCAGCAGTGTTTACAAAAGGGGGCGGTTGTCCGAGCAGTACTTC. Its translation: CASSVYKRGRLSEQYF. The chain couples TRBV27 to TRBJ2-7; 7 bases align to TRBD1. V lost 5 bases and J lost 6; bases outside the gene matches: 16. In germline, CDR1 is MNHEY, CDR2 SMNVEV (reference sequence). This CDR3 is built from 16 residues.

The chain couples TRBV4-3 to TRBJ2-5; a weak D match, TRBD2 (6 bases). The CDR3 consists of 15 residues. In germline, CDR1 is LGHNA, CDR2 YSLEER. With 1 base removed from V and 1 base from J, the gap between germline ends came to 10 bases. The CDR3 protein is CASSQGGTFQETQYF. In DNA form, the CDR3 reads TGCGCCAGCAGCCAAGGGGGGACTTTCCAAGAGACCCAGTACTTC.

This clonotype turned up a few times. This chain joins TRBV12-3 or TRBV12-4 and TRBJ2-2; no definite D call. The CDR3 is 14 amino acids. The ends were cut back, 6 bases at V and 1 base at J, with 9 bases in the middle. CDR3 nucleotide sequence: TGTGCCAGCAGGGCGACATTGAACACCGGGGAGCTGTTTTTT. Translated, it gives CASRATLNTGELFF.

This clonotype was counted ten times or more. This sequence joins TRBV7-2 and TRBJ2-3, with 7 bases lining up with TRBD1. CDR1 is SGHTA, CDR2 FQGNSA, per germline. This CDR3 comprises 14 residues. The V and J ends lost 5 bases and 4 bases, in that order; junction bases with no gene match: 6. The CDR3 coding sequence is TGTGCCAGCAGCCTGCGACAGGGCCCAGATACGCAGTATTTT. Its translation is CASSLRQGPDTQYF.

The chain carries TRBV29-1 and TRBJ1-5, with 7 positions matching TRBD1. With V trimmed by 5 bases and J by 4 bases, 5 bases remained unmatched. Looked up from germline, CDR1 is SQVTM and CDR2 is ANQGSEA. This CDR3 region has 13 residues. CDR3 sequence (DNA): TGCAGCGTTCGGGACAGTTGGAATCAGCCCCAGCATTTT. As protein: CSVRDSWNQPQHF.

The V call is TRBV10-2, the J call TRBJ2-1, with D possibly TRBD2 on 6 matching bases. With 7 bases removed from V and 2 bases from J, the gap between germline ends came to 12 bases. This CDR3 has 14 residues. CDR1 WSHSY and CDR2 SAAADI come from the germline V gene. CDR3 protein: CASKAGLAYNEQFF. The CDR3 DNA reads TGCGCCAGCAAGGCGGGACTCGCCTACAATGAGCAGTTCTTC.

There are a few counts of this clonotype. The chain uses TRBV7-8 and TRBJ1-1; D remains ambiguous. Between the trimmed V and J ends, which lost 0 bases and 0 bases, there was a span of 11 bases. Germline V CDR1 and CDR2: SGHVS, FQNEAQ. The CDR3 is 16 residues long. For the CDR3, the DNA is TGTGCCAGCAGCTTAGCTGCAGGATTCATGAACACTGAAGCTTTCTTT. Residues: CASSLAAGFMNTEAFF.